Here is one T cell receptor beta chain with its context. No antigen is known for it. Healthy Caucasians from Russia aged about 6 to 100 served as donors. Peripheral blood was drawn, approximately 10 milliliters per donor. Per-sample yields of isolated PBMCs were at least 6 million. The sample is drawn from a study of blood T cells in healthy people across ages. A second about 7 to 12 cycle PCR used barcoded and J-beta primers. TCRdb called the 5' RACE reads again in MiXCR, with one record for every CDR3 protein. The sample has hundreds of thousands of distinct CDR3 sequences; more than 20% are singletons. Trimming removed 2 bases from V and 5 bases from J, with 8 bases in between. This CDR3 comprises 13 residues. Germline CDR1 SGHKS, CDR2 YYEKEE (reference sequence). Study-wide results and caveats: Diversity figures based on one million T cells were deemed too low.

The clonotype comes from a man aged 65 to 79 in good health. The rearrangement joins TRBV5-5 to TRBJ2-1; D is ambiguous. What was sequenced was blood. The CDR3 sequence: CASSFGSNNEQFF. DNA of the CDR3: TGTGCCAGCAGCTTCGGTTCGAACAATGAGCAGTTCTTC.